A selection of T cell receptor beta chains follows, all from one sample in a study of blood T cell repertoires in COVID-19. The method was immunoSEQ multiplex PCR; TCRdb's version includes in-frame clones alone and lacks a portion of them. This sample has over 150,000 clones, with 65% to 80% found just once. Material: peripheral blood. These receptors were collected from a man in his sixties with acute or convalescent COVID-19. Both conserved end residues are part of each CDR3. Each record gives: D gene, V gene, J gene, clone size, CDR3 protein, CDR3 DNA. The D gene is left open where the match is weak. Size tells how often a clone was seen (once, few, many) or the class of an expanded clone, and some rows leave it out.

NA	TRBV12-3/TRBV12-4	TRBJ1-2	once	CANSFIGEGGYTF	TGTGCCAACAGTTTCATAGGGGAAGGTGGCTACACCTTC
NA	TRBV9	TRBJ1-1	NA	CASSLQGLNTEAFF	TGTGCCAGCAGCTTACAGGGTTTGAACACTGAAGCTTTCTTT
TRBD2	TRBV5-1	TRBJ2-5	NA	CASSLGPGLAQETQYF	TGCGCCAGCAGCTTGGGGCCGGGACTAGCCCAAGAGACCCAGTACTTC
NA	TRBV5-1	TRBJ1-1	NA	CASSFLGARMNTEAFF	TGCGCCAGCAGCTTTTTGGGGGCGCGAATGAACACTGAAGCTTTCTTT
TRBD2	TRBV2	TRBJ2-1	NA	CASSSVAGGVQFF	TGTGCCAGCAGTTCCGTAGCGGGGGGAGTGCAGTTCTTC
TRBD1	TRBV14	TRBJ1-1	few	CASSHWDRTEAFF	TGTGCCAGCAGCCATTGGGACAGAACTGAAGCTTTCTTT
NA	TRBV6-5	TRBJ1-2	once	CASRTDGGNYGYTF	TGTGCCAGCAGGACCGACGGCGGGAACTATGGCTACACCTTC
TRBD2	TRBV6-2/TRBV6-3	TRBJ2-3	NA	CASSYWSGGGLGTDTQYF	TGTGCCAGCAGTTACTGGAGCGGGGGGGGTCTGGGCACAGATACGCAGTATTTT
NA	TRBV19	TRBJ2-7	NA	CASSPPGVAEQYF	TGTGCCAGTAGTCCGCCGGGGGTAGCTGAGCAGTACTTC
NA	TRBV5-4	TRBJ2-7	NA	CASSQDGGSYEQYF	TGTGCCAGCAGCCAGGACGGAGGCTCCTACGAGCAGTACTTC
NA	TRBV19	TRBJ1-1	few	CASSQGGRSAEAFF	TGTGCCAGCTCACAGGGCGGTCGTAGCGCTGAAGCTTTCTTT
NA	TRBV9	TRBJ2-3	NA	CASSAALGPTDTQYF	TGTGCCAGCAGCGCCGCCCTAGGCCCCACAGATACGCAGTATTTT
NA	TRBV29-1	TRBJ2-7	NA	CSVEEAAVPYEQYF	TGCAGCGTTGAGGAGGCGGCCGTCCCCTACGAGCAGTACTTC
NA	TRBV2	TRBJ1-5	NA	CASSEFGQALEPQHF	TGTGCCAGCAGTGAATTTGGCCAGGCCTTGGAACCCCAGCATTTT
NA	TRBV2	TRBJ2-4	NA	CASSERQPNIQYF	TGTGCCAGCAGTGAACGACAACCAAACATTCAGTACTTC
NA	TRBV25-1	TRBJ1-4	once	CASSDSEVDSRQELFF	TGTGCCAGCAGTGACTCAGAAGTAGACAGCCGCCAGGAACTGTTTTTT
NA	TRBV5-4	TRBJ2-1	NA	CASSLAVGETSQFF	TGTGCCAGCAGCTTGGCCGTAGGGGAAACCTCGCAGTTCTTC
NA	TRBV25-1	TRBJ1-1	NA	CASSELGGPEAFF	TGTGCCAGCAGTGAATTGGGGGGTCCTGAAGCTTTCTTT
NA	TRBV4-1	TRBJ2-2	NA	CASSPLSGELFF	TGCGCCAGCAGCCCTTTGTCCGGGGAGCTGTTTTTT
NA	TRBV7-6	TRBJ2-5	once	CASSFRGQETQYF	TGTGCCAGCAGTTTTCGGGGGCAAGAGACCCAGTACTTC
NA	TRBV19	TRBJ1-1	NA	CASSIGGLNTEAFF	TGTGCCAGTAGTATCGGGGGGTTGAACACTGAAGCTTTCTTT
TRBD1	TRBV9	TRBJ1-2	NA	CASSARTGGDYGYTF	TGTGCCAGCAGCGCTCGGACAGGGGGCGACTATGGCTACACCTTC
TRBD1	TRBV19	TRBJ2-7	NA	CASSHRQGGFYEQYF	TGTGCCAGTAGTCATCGACAGGGGGGGTTCTACGAGCAGTACTTC
NA	TRBV9	TRBJ1-2	NA	CASSPSGDNYGYTF	TGTGCCAGCAGCCCTTCGGGGGACAACTATGGCTACACCTTC
TRBD1	TRBV10-1	TRBJ1-2	NA	CASSESTGEGYTF	TGCGCCAGCAGTGAGTCCACAGGGGAAGGCTACACCTTC
NA	TRBV7-2	TRBJ1-4	NA	CASSSRGGHIWEKLFF	TGTGCCAGCAGCTCGCGGGGGGGACATATTTGGGAAAAACTGTTTTTT
TRBD1	TRBV2	TRBJ2-7	once	CASSEGRTGASYEQYF	TGTGCCAGCAGTGAAGGTCGGACAGGGGCCTCCTACGAGCAGTACTTC
TRBD1	TRBV7-9	TRBJ1-5	NA	CASSLDGTGARQPQHF	TGTGCCAGCAGCTTAGACGGGACAGGGGCTCGCCAGCCCCAGCATTTT
NA	TRBV5-6	TRBJ2-1	NA	CASSEDNNEQFF	TGTGCCAGCAGCGAGGACAACAATGAGCAGTTCTTC
NA	TRBV6-5	TRBJ1-2	NA	CASSYSGTNYGYTF	TGTGCCAGCAGTTACTCGGGCACCAACTATGGCTACACCTTC
NA	TRBV2	TRBJ1-2	many	CASSAEGNNYGYTF	TGTGCCAGCAGTGCCGAGGGCAACAACTATGGCTACACCTTC
TRBD1	TRBV5-6	TRBJ1-2	NA	CASSGTGVGYTF	TGTGCCAGCAGCGGGACAGGGGTGGGCTACACCTTC
TRBD2	TRBV3-1/TRBV3-2	TRBJ2-7	NA	CASSRSGGGTYEQYF	TGTGCCAGCAGCCGAAGTGGGGGGGGAACCTACGAGCAGTACTTC
NA	TRBV28	TRBJ1-5	NA	CASSPTTASNQPQHF	TGTGCCAGCAGTCCCACGACAGCCAGCAATCAGCCCCAGCATTTT
TRBD2	TRBV5-5	TRBJ2-3	NA	CASVSSGVTDTQYF	TGTGCCAGCGTCTCTAGCGGGGTCACAGATACGCAGTATTTT
TRBD1	TRBV13	TRBJ2-6	NA	CASSPGGSGANVLTF	TGTGCCAGCAGCCCAGGGGGATCTGGGGCCAACGTCCTGACTTTC
NA	TRBV21-1	TRBJ1-4	NA	CASTLDRVKVF	TGTGCCAGCACCCTGGACAGGGTTAAGGTCTTT
TRBD1	TRBV5-4	TRBJ1-2	NA	CASRATGNYGYTF	TGTGCCAGCAGGGCGACAGGGAACTATGGCTACACCTTC
NA	TRBV30	TRBJ2-4	NA	CAWSGAQPWGDIQYF	TGTGCCTGGAGTGGGGCCCAACCTTGGGGGGACATTCAGTACTTC
NA	TRBV19	TRBJ1-1	few	CASRERQARNTEAFF	TGTGCCAGTAGGGAAAGACAGGCTCGGAACACTGAAGCTTTCTTT
NA	TRBV6-5	TRBJ1-5	NA	CATEVGGNQPQHF	TGTGCCACCGAGGTAGGCGGCAATCAGCCCCAGCATTTT
TRBD1	TRBV5-1	TRBJ1-1	NA	CASRQTTGTGNMNTEAFF	TGCGCCAGCAGACAAACCACCGGGACAGGGAACATGAACACTGAAGCTTTCTTT
TRBD2	TRBV9	TRBJ2-7	many	CASSVSGGATYEQYF	TGTGCCAGCAGCGTTAGCGGGGGGGCAACCTACGAGCAGTACTTC
NA	TRBV30	TRBJ1-2	NA	CAWSGAAPYGYTF	TGTGCCTGGAGTGGCGCGGCCCCCTATGGCTACACCTTC
NA	TRBV24-1	TRBJ2-6	NA	CATSDNPPYFSGANVLTF	TGTGCCACCAGTGACAACCCACCATACTTCTCTGGGGCCAACGTCCTGACTTTC
TRBD1	TRBV10-1	TRBJ2-2	NA	CASSGDRDTGELFF	TGCGCCAGCAGTGGGGACAGAGACACCGGGGAGCTGTTTTTT
NA	TRBV28	TRBJ2-4	NA	CASSFPSGLWGPHIAKNIQYF	TGTGCCAGCAGTTTCCCCTCTGGTTTATGGGGGCCCCACATAGCCAAAAACATTCAGTACTTC
NA	TRBV2	TRBJ1-2	once	CASSGDRSGYTF	TGTGCCAGCAGTGGAGACAGGTCGGGCTACACCTTC
TRBD1	TRBV6-5	TRBJ2-2	NA	CASRTGEAGELFF	TGTGCCAGCAGGACAGGGGAGGCCGGGGAGCTGTTTTTT
NA	TRBV2	TRBJ1-2	NA	CASSSINYGYTF	TGTGCCAGCAGTAGCATTAACTATGGCTACACCTTC
TRBD2	TRBV5-6	TRBJ2-1	few	CASSSPTSDYNEQFF	TGTGCCAGCAGCTCTCCTACTAGCGATTACAATGAGCAGTTCTTC